A selection of T cell receptor beta chains follows, all from one sample in a study of early stage breast cancer tumors. Measured with immunoSEQ multiplex PCR; TCRdb has only the in-frame clones, and not every one. The sample lists over 40,000 clones; just under 80% were seen once. Material for sequencing was blood. All receptors come from a person aged 35-55 years with breast cancer. Each CDR3 is given with its conserved first and last residue. D genes are given only for firm matches.

D,V,J,CDR3,DNA
TRBD1,TRBV7-9,TRBJ1-4,CASSAGGREKLFF,TGTGCCAGCAGCGCAGGGGGCCGGGAAAAACTGTTTTTT
TRBD1,TRBV10-3,TRBJ1-2,CAIKGQGDGYTF,TGTGCCATCAAGGGACAGGGGGATGGCTACACCTTC
TRBD1,TRBV7-9,TRBJ2-7,CASSWTGNPNEQYF,TGTGCCAGCAGCTGGACAGGGAATCCCAACGAGCAGTACTTC
-,TRBV7-9,TRBJ1-4,CASSASFATNEKLFF,TGTGCCAGCAGCGCCAGTTTTGCAACTAATGAAAAACTGTTTTTT
-,TRBV7-2,TRBJ1-2,CASSPMDRIYGYTF,TGTGCCAGCAGCCCAATGGACAGAATCTATGGCTACACCTTC
-,TRBV27,TRBJ2-7,CASSFSDSSYEQYF,TGTGCCAGCAGTTTCTCGGACAGCTCCTACGAGCAGTACTTC
TRBD2,TRBV9,TRBJ2-1,CASSVTSGNRNNEQFF,TGTGCCAGCAGCGTGACTAGCGGCAATCGAAACAATGAGCAGTTCTTC
TRBD1,TRBV2,TRBJ1-2,CASTQGGGGYYGYTF,TGTGCCAGCACCCAGGGGGGCGGAGGATACTATGGCTACACCTTC
-,TRBV30,TRBJ2-2,CAWSVGSYTGELFF,TGTGCCTGGAGTGTCGGGAGTTACACCGGGGAGCTGTTTTTT
TRBD1,TRBV9,TRBJ1-2,CASSESLGQVDGYTF,TGTGCCAGCAGCGAAAGCCTAGGACAGGTCGACGGCTACACCTTC